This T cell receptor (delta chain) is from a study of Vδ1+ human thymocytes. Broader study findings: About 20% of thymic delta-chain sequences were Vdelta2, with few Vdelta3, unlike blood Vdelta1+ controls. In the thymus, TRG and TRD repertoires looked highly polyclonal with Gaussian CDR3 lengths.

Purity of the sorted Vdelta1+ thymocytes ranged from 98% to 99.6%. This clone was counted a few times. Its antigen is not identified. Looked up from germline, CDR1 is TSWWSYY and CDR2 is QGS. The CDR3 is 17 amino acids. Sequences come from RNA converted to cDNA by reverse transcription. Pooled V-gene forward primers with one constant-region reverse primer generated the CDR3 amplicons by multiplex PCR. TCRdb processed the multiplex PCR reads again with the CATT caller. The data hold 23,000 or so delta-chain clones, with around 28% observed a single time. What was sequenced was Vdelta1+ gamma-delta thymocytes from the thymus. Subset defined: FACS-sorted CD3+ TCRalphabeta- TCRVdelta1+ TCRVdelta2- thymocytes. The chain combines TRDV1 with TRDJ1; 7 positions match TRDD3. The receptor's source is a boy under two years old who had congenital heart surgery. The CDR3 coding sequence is TGTGCCCTGGAGGGCAAGAGGGGGATGCAGTTCCCCGATAAACTCATCTTT. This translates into CALEGKRGMQFPDKLIF.